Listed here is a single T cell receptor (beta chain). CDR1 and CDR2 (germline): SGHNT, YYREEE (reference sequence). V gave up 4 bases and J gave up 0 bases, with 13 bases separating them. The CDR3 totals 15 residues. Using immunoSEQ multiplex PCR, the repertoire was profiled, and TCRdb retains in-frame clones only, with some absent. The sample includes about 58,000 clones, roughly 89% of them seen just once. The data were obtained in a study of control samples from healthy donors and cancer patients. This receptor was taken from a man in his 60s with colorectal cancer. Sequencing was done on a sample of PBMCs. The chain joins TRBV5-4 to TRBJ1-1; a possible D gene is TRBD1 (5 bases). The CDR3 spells CASSPGGVLNTEAFF. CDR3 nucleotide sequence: TGTGCCAGCAGCCCTGGGGGGGTATTGAACACTGAAGCTTTCTTT.